This T cell receptor (beta chain) was documented in a study of regulatory T cells in long-lasting Graves disease. General study points: Small sample size may have lowered accuracy.

Time point specified: newly diagnosed GD, antithyroid drugs for less than 3 months. With RNA extracted from PBMCs as input, the TCR library was made. Relying on iRepertoire HTBI primers and Arm-PCR of CDR3 regions, the team built TCR beta libraries. Each CDR3 protein gets one entry after TCRdb re-called the multiplex PCR reads with MiXCR. Among approximately 310,000 distinct CDR3 sequences listed, roughly 18% were seen once. The sample holds a few counts of this clonotype. Antigen unknown. There are 13 residues in the CDR3. CDR1 and CDR2 (germline): ENHRY, SYGVKD. The V and J ends lost 10 bases and 2 bases, in that order; junction bases with no gene match: 5.

The material sequenced was peripheral blood mononuclear cells (PBMCs), taken at new diagnosis, from a patient treated with antithyroid drugs. The rearrangement uses TRBV10-3 and TRBJ1-3; 7 bases line up with TRBD1. The source is a female donor with Graves disease. As DNA, the CDR3 is TGTGCCACCGCCACAGGGGCTGGAAACACCATATATTTT. This codes for CATATGAGNTIYF.